Here is one TCR beta chain with its context. Its cognate antigen is unknown. Using immunoSEQ multiplex PCR, the repertoire was profiled, and TCRdb retains in-frame clones only, with some absent. The sample consists of over 5,000 clones, just over 70% of them appearing once. These data come from a study of graft-versus-host responses after intestinal transplantation. Across the whole study: Recipients received multivisceral, liver-intestinal, or isolated intestinal transplants. All of the recipients had induction that used anti-thymocyte globulin, then tacrolimus and steroids for about 3 years. General observations from the study: Ileal or blood samples showed some GvH clones first, and such clones were also found in recipient marrow.

This TCR was sampled from a human patient who received an intestinal transplant, so some T cells may come from the graft donor. The source material was PBMCs, sampled 300 to 330 days after intestinal transplant.

Here the CDR3 DNA reads TGCGCCAGCAGCCGGACAGGGGGCGGCTACACCTTC. Translating it yields CASSRTGGGYTF. This chain links TRBV5-1 with TRBJ1-2; 11 bases match TRBD1. The CDR3 extends over 12 amino acids. Germline lookup yields CDR1 SGHRS and CDR2 YFSETQ. V lost 4 bases and J lost 8; bases outside the gene matches: 1.